The T cell receptor (beta chain) described here comes from a study of T cell repertoires in cytomegalovirus infection. Study-level background: CMV epitopes used comprised recently identified HLA-C-restricted ones and well-studied HLA-B-restricted ones. Based on public TCR beta signatures, there were indications of CMV infection and of a matching HLA type. Regarding the study as a whole: HLA-C-restricted CMV-specific TCR beta clonotypes prevailed in the ex vivo response. Pooled public TCR beta family frequency picked out CMV carriers with the relevant HLA.

In regard to this clonotype: What it recognizes is unknown.

TCRdb ran MiXCR on the reads and lists one entry per CDR3 protein. In the table there are 160,000 or so distinct CDR3 sequences, about a fifth of which are singletons. CDR3 length: 15 amino acids. Germline CDR1 is LGHNA and CDR2 is YSLEER. V lost 0 bases, J lost 5 bases, and 11 bases lay in between. The chain links TRBV4-3 to TRBJ2-4; D unclear. This sequence originates from a human donor in good health (CMV status not recorded). Some clones in this sample may be carry-over from other donors' samples. The source was CD8+ T cells from cultured PBMCs, collected from culture after CMV antigen stimulation. As DNA, the CDR3 is TGCGCCAGCAGCCAAGATGAGACACCTGAAAACATTCAGTACTTC. It yields the protein CASSQDETPENIQYF.